This T cell receptor beta chain was documented in a study of T cells generated in artificial thymic organoids (dated by TCRdb to 2016 to 2017). Broadly, across the study: In some experiments, thymic T cells were further FACS-purified to deplete CD4 immature single positive or double positive precursors. The study compared TCR alpha and beta CDR3 repertoires of CD8 single positive T cells derived from in vitro artificial thymic organoids with the repertoires of thymic and peripheral blood naive CD8 T cells. Displayed repertoire sequencing data were described as representative of three independent experiments.

Enrichment of primary CD8+ T cells was performed with magnetic beads using the Miltenyi CD8+ T cell Isolation Kit. Organoid and thymic CD3+TCRalphabeta+CD8 single positive T cells were FACS sorted before RNA extraction. For each sample, total RNA was purified from approximately 40,000 to 200,000 sorted cells using the RNeasy Micro kit, and RNA quality was checked on an Agilent RNA 6000 Nano chip. To release thymocytes, thymic fragments were dissected, broken up by pipetting and passed through a 70 um strainer. TCRalpha and TCRbeta libraries were amplified in separate semi-nested PCR reactions using Advantage 2 and reverse primers located in the TRAC or TRBC constant regions. Between roughly 3.5 and 500 ng of total RNA was used as input for first-strand cDNA synthesis. TCR cDNA libraries were generated by 5'-RACE using the SMARTer PCR cDNA Synthesis kit, with a poly-dT primer for first-strand synthesis. The semi-nested reverse primers in the constant regions carried 5-nucleotide sample-specific barcodes, and the PCR products were cleaned up with the Zymo DNA Clean and Concentrator-5 kit. As many as ten barcoded samples were combined into a pool, ligated to Illumina adaptors, and sequenced on an Illumina MiSeq as 2 x 150 bp paired-end reads. Regarding the original processing steps: After demultiplexing, reads were aligned using BLAT against a custom library built from IMGT containing every combination of human TRAV, TRAJ, TRBV, TRBD and TRBJ. The best BLAT hits were picked using pslCDnaFilter (-maxAligns=1, -ignoreIntrons), and custom Perl scripts were used to calculate clonotype frequencies. TCRdb passed the public sequencing reads through fastp at Q25 and MiXCR, retaining productive beta sequences. Merged by CDR3 protein, the rows form single entries marked with the most common genes and DNA. The V and J calls shown here were made by TCRdb, not taken from the authors' results. The sample yields 7,500 to 9,000 distinct CDR3 sequences; around 16% were counted once. The top ten constitute roughly 1.4% of the sample.

Summary of the overall study and its limitations: Organoid-derived CD8 single positive T cells showed physiological TCR clonotype diversity comparable to thymic and blood naive CD8 T cells.

The table lists this clonotype with a few counts. Its recognized antigen is unknown. No per-base quality is available; no much larger clone lies one base away. The germline V gene provides CDR1 MNHEY and CDR2 SVGAGI. The CDR3 runs 12 amino acids, cysteine and phenylalanine included. The only DNA kept is the CDR3, 36 bases in frame from the first base. V is clipped by 7 bases and J by 3 bases, and the sequence between their germline boundaries is 10 bases long. Sequencing was carried out using naive CD8+ T cells from the thymus. Explained via the paper, the cell subset or site label denotes: CD3+TCRalphabeta+CD8SP T cells; for blood, CD45RO-CCR7+ naive CD8+ T cells. The sequence was collected from a human donor who gave cord blood stem cells for thymic organoid culture, a cardiac surgery patient who gave postnatal thymus, or a blood donor (not recorded which). Recombination joined TRBV6-5 with TRBJ2-7; no D gene call is confident. The sequenced DNA: TGTGCCAGCATGTCCAAGGGCTACGAGCAGTACTTC. This sequence encodes CASMSKGYEQYF.